This T cell receptor (beta chain) was sequenced for a study of blood T cells in healthy people across ages. As regards this clonotype: Mismatch with germline at one junction end may stem from a read error.

With a J-beta primer mix and a sample-barcoded 5' primer, a second PCR ran roughly 7 to 11 cycles. TCRdb re-derived calls from the 5' RACE reads in MiXCR, one entry per CDR3 protein. The sample comprises about a million distinct CDR3 sequences, 51% of which are singletons, and about a fifth rests with the top ten. The germline gives CDR1 SEHNR, CDR2 FQNEAQ (reference sequence). This CDR3 is 14 amino acids long. The source of this sequence is an older woman in good health. Specimen: blood. The V call is TRBV7-9, the J call TRBJ2-1, with TRBD1 identical over 7 bases. The CDR3 region is CAGSPDRRYNEQFF. CDR3 DNA sequence: TGTGCCGGCAGCCCGGACAGGAGGTACAATGAGCAGTTCTTC.